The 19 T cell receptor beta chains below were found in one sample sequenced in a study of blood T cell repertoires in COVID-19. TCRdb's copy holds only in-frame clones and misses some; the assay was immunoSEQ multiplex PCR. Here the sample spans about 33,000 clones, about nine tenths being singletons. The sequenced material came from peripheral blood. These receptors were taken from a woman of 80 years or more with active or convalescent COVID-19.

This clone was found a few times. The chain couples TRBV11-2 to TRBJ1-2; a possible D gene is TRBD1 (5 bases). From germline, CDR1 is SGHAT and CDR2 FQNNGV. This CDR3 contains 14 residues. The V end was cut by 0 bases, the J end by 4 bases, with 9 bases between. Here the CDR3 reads CASSLDGGGYGYTF. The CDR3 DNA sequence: TGTGCCAGCAGCTTAGATGGGGGGGGCTATGGCTACACCTTC.

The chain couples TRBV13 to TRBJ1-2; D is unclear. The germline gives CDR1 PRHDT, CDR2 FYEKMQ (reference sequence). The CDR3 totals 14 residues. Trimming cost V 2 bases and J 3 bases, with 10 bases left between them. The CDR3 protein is CASSLTGVDYGYTF. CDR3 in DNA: TGTGCCAGCAGCTTAACCGGTGTAGACTATGGCTACACCTTC. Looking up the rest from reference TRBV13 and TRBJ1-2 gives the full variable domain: AAGVIQSPRHLIKEKRETATLKCYPIPRHDTVYWYQQGPGQDPQFLISFYEKMQSDKGSIPDRFSAQQFSDYHSELNMSSLELGDSALYFCASSLTGVDYGYTFGSGTRLTVV.

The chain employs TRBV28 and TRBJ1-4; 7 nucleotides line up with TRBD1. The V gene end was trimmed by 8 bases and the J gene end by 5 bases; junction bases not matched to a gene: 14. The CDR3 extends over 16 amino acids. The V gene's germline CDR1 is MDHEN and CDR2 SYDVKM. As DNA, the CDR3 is TGTGCCAGCCATAGCAGACAGGGCGGGGAGAATGAAAAACTGTTTTTT. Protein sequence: CASHSRQGGENEKLFF.

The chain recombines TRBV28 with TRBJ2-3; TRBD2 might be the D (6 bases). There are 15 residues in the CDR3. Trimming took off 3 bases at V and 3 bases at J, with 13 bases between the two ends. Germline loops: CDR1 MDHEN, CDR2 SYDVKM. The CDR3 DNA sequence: TGTGCCAGCAGTTTCGGACTAAAAGAGACAGATACGCAGTATTTT. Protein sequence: CASSFGLKETDTQYF.

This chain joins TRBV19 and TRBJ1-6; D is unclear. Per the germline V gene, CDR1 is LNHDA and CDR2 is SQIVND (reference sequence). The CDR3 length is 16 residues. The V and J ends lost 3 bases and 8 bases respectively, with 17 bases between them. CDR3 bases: TGTGCCAGTAGTATTAGCCCACAAAGGAAAGATTCACCCCTCCACTTT. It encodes CASSISPQRKDSPLHF.

The CDR3 reads CATSMFIASTDTQYF. For the CDR3, the DNA is TGTGCCACCAGCATGTTTATTGCGAGCACAGATACGCAGTATTTT. The chain couples TRBV15 to TRBJ2-3; D is ambiguous. CDR3 length: 15 residues. V gave up 4 bases and J gave up 0 bases, with 11 bases separating them. CDR1 LNHNV and CDR2 YYDKDF come from the germline V gene (reference sequence).

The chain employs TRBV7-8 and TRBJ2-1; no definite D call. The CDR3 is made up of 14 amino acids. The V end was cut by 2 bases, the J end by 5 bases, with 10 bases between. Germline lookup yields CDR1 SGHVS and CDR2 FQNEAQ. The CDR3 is CASSLREANNEQFF. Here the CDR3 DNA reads TGTGCCAGCAGCTTACGAGAGGCGAACAATGAGCAGTTCTTC.

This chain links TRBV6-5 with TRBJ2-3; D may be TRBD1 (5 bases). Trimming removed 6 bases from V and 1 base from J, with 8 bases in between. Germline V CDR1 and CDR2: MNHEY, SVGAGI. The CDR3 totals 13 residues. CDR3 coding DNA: TGTGCCAGCAGAAAACAGGGCACAGATACGCAGTATTTT. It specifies CASRKQGTDTQYF.

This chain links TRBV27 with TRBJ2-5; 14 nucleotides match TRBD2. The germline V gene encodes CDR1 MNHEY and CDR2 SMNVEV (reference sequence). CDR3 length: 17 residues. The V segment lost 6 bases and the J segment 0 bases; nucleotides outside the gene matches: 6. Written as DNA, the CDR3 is TGTGCCAGCAGGACCGGGACTAGCGGGGGATACCAAGAGACCCAGTACTTC. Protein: CASRTGTSGGYQETQYF.

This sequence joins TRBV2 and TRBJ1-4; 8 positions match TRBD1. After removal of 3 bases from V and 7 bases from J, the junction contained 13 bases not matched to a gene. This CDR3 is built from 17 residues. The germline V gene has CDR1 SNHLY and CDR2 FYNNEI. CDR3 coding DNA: TGTGCCAGCAGTGATTTGGCTCGGACAGGGAGGAGTGAAAAACTGTTTTTT. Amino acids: CASSDLARTGRSEKLFF.

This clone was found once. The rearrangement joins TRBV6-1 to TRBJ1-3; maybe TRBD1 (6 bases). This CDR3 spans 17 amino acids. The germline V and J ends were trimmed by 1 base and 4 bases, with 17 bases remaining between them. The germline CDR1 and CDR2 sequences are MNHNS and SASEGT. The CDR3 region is CASSEERGAHRGNTIYF. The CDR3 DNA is TGTGCCAGCAGTGAAGAGCGGGGGGCTCACCGGGGAAACACCATATATTTT.

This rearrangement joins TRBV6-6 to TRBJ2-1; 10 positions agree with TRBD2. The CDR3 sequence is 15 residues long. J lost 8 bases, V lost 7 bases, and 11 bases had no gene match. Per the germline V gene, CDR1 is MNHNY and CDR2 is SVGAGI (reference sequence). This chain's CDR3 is CASTHIAGGLYEQFF. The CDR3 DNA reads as TGTGCCAGCACCCACATAGCGGGGGGATTGTATGAGCAGTTCTTC.

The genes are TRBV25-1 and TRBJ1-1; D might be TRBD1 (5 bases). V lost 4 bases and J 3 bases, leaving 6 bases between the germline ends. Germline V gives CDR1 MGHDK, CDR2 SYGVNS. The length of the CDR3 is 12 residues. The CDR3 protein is CASSVTDTEAFF. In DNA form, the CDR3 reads TGTGCCAGCAGTGTGACAGACACTGAAGCTTTCTTT.

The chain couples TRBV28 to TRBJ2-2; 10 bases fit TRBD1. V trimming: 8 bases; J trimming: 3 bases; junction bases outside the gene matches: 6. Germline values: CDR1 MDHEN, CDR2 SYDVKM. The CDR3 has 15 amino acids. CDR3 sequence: CASGTTGGDTGELFF. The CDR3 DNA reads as TGTGCCAGCGGTACGACAGGGGGCGACACCGGGGAGCTGTTTTTT.

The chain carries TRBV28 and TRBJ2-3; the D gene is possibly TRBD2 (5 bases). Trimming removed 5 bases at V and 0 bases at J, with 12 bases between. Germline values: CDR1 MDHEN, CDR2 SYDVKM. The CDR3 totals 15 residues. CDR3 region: CASSPTWRSTDTQYF. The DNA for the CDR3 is TGTGCCAGCAGTCCCACTTGGAGGAGCACAGATACGCAGTATTTT.

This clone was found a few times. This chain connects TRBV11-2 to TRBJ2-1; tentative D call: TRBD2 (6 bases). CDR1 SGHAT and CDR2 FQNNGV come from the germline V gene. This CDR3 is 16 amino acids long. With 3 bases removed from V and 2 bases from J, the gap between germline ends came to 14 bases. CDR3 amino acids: CASSFTGTQPYNEQFF. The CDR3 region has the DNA TGTGCCAGCAGCTTCACCGGGACTCAGCCCTACAATGAGCAGTTCTTC.

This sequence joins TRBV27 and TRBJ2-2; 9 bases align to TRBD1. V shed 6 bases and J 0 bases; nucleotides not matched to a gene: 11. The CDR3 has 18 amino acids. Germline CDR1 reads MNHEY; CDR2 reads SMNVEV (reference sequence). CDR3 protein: CASSRDRVLGANTGELFF. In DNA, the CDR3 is TGTGCCAGCAGCCGGGACAGGGTTTTAGGTGCGAACACCGGGGAGCTGTTTTTT.

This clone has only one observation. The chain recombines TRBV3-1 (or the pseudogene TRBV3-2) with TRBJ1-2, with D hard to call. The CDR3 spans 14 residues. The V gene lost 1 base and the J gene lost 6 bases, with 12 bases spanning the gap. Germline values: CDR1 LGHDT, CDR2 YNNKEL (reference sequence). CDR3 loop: CASSQVEALHGYTF. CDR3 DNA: TGTGCCAGCAGCCAAGTCGAAGCGTTGCATGGCTACACCTTC.

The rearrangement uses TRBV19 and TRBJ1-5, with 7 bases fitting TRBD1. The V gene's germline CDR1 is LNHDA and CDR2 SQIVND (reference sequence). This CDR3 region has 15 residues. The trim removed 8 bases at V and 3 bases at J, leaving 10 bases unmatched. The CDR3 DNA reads TGTGCCAGTCGGTTCCTAGACAGGGACAATCAGCCCCAGCATTTT. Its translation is CASRFLDRDNQPQHF.